The T cell receptor (beta chain) under discussion was sequenced for a study of T cell changes during pregnancy in multiple sclerosis. Produced via immunoSEQ multiplex PCR; TCRdb's table is partial and in-frame only. In the table there are tens of thousands of clones, under 95% of which are singletons. The receptor was derived from a female donor with multiple sclerosis, enrolled in a pregnancy study. Here the sequenced sample was peripheral blood, taken before pregnancy.

The CDR3 region has the DNA TGTGCCAGTTGCCCTGGCTGGGGAAACACCATATATTTT. Its translation: CASCPGWGNTIYF. The chain combines TRBV19 with TRBJ1-3; unclear D gene. The V gene's germline CDR1 is LNHDA and CDR2 SQIVND (reference sequence). CDR3 size: 13 residues. The V end was cut by 8 bases, the J end by 4 bases, with 12 bases between.